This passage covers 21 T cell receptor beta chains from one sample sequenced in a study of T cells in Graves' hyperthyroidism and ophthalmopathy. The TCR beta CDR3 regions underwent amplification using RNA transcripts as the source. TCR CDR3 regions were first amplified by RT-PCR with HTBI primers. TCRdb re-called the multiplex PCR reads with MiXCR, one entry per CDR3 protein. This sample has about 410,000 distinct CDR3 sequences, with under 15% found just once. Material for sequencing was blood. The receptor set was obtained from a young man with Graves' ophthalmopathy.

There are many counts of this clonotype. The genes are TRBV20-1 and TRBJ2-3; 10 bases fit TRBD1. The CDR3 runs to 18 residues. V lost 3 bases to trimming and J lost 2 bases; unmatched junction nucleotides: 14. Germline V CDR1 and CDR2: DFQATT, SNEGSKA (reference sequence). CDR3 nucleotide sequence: TGCAGTGCTAGGACAGGGGGCAACAGCCCTGGACCCACAGATACGCAGTATTTT. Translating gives CSARTGGNSPGPTDTQYF.

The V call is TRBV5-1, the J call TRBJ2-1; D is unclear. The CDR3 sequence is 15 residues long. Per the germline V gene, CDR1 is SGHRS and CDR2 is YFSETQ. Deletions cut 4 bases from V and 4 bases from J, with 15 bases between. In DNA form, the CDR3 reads TGCGCCAGCAGCCTCCCCGGTAAGACGTACAATGAGCAGTTCTTC. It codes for CASSLPGKTYNEQFF.

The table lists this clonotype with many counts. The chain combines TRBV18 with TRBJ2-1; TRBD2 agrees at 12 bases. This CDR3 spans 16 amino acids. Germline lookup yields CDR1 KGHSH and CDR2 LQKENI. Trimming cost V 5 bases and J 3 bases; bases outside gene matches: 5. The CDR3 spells CASSETSGSSYNEQFF. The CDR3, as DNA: TGTGCCAGCTCAGAGACTAGCGGGAGTAGCTACAATGAGCAGTTCTTC.

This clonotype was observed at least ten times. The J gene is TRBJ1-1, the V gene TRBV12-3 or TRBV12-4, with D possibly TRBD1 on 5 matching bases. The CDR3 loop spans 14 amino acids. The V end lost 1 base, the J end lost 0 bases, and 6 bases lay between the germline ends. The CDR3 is CASSLGTMNTEAFF. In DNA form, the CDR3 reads TGTGCCAGCAGTTTAGGGACAATGAACACTGAAGCTTTCTTT.

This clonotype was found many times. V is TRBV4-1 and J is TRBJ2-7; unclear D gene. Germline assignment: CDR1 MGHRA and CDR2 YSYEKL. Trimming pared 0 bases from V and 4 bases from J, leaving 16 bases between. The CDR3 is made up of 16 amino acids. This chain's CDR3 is CASSQDLAAPPYEQYF. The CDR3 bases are TGCGCCAGCAGCCAAGATTTGGCAGCGCCGCCTTACGAGCAGTACTTC.

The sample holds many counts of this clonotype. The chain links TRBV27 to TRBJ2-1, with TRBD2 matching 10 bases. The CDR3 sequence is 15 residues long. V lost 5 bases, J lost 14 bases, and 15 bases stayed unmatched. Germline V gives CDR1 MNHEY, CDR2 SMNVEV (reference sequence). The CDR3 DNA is TGTGCCAGCAGTCCCATAGCGGGAGGTACAATGAGGGAGTTCTTC. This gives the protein CASSPIAGGTMREFF.

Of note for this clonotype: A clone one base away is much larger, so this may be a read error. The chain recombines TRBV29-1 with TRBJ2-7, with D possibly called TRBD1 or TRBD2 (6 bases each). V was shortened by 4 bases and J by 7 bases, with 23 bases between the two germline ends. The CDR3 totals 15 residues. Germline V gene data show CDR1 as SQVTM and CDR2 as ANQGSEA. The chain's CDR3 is CSVVWQGTSGNEQYF. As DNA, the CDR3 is TGCAGCGTTGTGTGGCAGGGGACTTCTGGGAATGAGCAGTACTTC.

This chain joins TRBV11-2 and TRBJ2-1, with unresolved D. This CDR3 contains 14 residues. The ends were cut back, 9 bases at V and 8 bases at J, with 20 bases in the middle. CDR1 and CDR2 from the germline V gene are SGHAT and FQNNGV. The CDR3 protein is CASSFQRFGDEQFF. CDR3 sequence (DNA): TGTGCCAGTAGTTTCCAACGGTTTGGCGATGAGCAGTTCTTC. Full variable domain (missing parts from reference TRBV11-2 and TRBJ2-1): EAGVAQSPRYKIIEKRQSVAFWCNPISGHATLYWYQQILGQGPKLLIQFQNNGVVDDSQLPKDRFSAERLKGVDSTLKIQPAKLEDSAVYLCASSFQRFGDEQFFGPGTRLTVL.

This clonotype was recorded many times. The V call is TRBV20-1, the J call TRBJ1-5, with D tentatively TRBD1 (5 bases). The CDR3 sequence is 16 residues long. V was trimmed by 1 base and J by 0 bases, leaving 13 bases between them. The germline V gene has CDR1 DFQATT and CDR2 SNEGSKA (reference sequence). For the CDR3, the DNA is TGCAGTGCTAGAGTTGATCCAGGGTATAGCAATCAGCCCCAGCATTTT. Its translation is CSARVDPGYSNQPQHF.

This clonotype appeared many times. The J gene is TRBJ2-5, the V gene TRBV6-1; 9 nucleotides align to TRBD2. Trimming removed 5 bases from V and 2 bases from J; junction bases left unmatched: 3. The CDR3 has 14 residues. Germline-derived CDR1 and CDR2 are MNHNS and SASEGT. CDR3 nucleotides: TGTGCCAGCAGTCCTAGCGGGGAACAAGAGACCCAGTACTTC. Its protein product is CASSPSGEQETQYF.

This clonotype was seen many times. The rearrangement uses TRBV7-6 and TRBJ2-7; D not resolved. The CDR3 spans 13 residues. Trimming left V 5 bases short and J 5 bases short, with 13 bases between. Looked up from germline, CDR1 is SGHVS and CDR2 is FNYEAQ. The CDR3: CASSQIGRDEQYF. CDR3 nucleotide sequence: TGTGCCAGCAGCCAAATTGGGCGCGACGAGCAGTACTTC.

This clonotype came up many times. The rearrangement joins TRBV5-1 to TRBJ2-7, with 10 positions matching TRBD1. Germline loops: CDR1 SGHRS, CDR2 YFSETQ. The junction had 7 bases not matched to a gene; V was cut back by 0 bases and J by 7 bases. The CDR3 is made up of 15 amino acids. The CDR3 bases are TGCGCCAGCAGCTTGGCCTTACCGGGACAGGGGGAGCAGTACTTC. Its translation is CASSLALPGQGEQYF.

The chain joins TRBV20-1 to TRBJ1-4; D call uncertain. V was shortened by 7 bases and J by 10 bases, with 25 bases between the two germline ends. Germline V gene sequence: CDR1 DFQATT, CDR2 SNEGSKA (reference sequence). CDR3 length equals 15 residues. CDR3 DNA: TGCAGTGTCCCGGGGAACAACATTAAGAGAGGAAAACTGTTTTTT. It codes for CSVPGNNIKRGKLFF.

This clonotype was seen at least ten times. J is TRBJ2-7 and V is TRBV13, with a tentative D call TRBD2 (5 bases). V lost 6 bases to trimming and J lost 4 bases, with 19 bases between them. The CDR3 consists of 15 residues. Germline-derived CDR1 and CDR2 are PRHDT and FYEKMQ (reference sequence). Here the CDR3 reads CASRRDRTGLYEQYF. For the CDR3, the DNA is TGTGCCAGCAGAAGAGACCGGACTGGTTTATACGAGCAGTACTTC.

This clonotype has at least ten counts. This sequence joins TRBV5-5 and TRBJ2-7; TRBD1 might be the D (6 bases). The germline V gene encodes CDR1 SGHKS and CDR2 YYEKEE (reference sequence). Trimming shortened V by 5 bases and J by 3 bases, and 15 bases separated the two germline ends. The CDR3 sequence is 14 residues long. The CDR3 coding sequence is TGTGCCAGCAGTCCTGAGACAGGTAACTACGAGCAGTACTTC. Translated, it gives CASSPETGNYEQYF. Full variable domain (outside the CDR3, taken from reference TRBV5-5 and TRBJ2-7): DAGVTQSPTHLIKTRGQQVTLRCSPISGHKSVSWYQQVLGQGPQFIFQYYEKEERGRGNFPDRFSARQFPNYSSELNVNALLLGDSALYLCASSPETGNYEQYFGPGTRLTVT.

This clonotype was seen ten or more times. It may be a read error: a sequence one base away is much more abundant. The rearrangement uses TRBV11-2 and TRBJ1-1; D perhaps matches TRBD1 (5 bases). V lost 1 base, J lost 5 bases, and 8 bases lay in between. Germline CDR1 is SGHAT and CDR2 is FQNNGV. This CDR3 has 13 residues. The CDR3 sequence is CASSLGGETEAFF. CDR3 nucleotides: TGTGCCAGCAGCTTAGGGGGGGAGACTGAAGCTTTCTTT.

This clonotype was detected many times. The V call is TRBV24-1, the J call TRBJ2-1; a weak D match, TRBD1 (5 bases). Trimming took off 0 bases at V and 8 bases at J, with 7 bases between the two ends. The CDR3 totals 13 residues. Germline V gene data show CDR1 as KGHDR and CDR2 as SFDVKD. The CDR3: CATSDLQGHEQFF. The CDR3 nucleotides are TGTGCCACCAGTGATTTGCAGGGTCATGAGCAGTTCTTC.

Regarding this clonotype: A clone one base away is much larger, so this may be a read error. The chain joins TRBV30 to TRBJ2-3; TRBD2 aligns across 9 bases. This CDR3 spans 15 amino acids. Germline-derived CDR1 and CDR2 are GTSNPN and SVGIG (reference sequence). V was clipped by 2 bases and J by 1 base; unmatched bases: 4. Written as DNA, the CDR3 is TGTGCCTGGAGTTCTGGCGGGGGGGGCACAGATACGCAGTATTTT. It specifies CAWSSGGGGTDTQYF.

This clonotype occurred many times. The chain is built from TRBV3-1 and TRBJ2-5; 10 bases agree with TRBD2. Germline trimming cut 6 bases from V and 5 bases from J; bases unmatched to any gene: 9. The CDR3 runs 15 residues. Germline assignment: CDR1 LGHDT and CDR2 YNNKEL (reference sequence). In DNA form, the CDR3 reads TGTGCCAGCAGACATAGCGGGGGGAACGAGGAGACCCAGTACTTC. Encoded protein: CASRHSGGNEETQYF.

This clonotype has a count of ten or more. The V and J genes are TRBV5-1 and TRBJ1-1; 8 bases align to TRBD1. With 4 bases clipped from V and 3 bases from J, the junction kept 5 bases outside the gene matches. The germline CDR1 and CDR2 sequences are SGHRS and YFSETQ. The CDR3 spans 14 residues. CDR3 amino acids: CASSMTGEDTEAFF. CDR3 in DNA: TGCGCCAGCAGCATGACAGGGGAGGACACTGAAGCTTTCTTT. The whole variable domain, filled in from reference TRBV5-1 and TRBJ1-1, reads KAGVTQTPRYLIKTRGQQVTLSCSPISGHRSVSWYQQTPGQGLQFLFEYFSETQRNKGNFPGRFSGRQFSNSRSEMNVSTLELGDSALYLCASSMTGEDTEAFFGQGTRLTVV.

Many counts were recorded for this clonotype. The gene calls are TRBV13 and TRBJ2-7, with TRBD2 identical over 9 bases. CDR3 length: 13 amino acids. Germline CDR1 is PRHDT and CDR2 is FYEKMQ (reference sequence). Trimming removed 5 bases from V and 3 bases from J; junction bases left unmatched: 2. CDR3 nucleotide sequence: TGTGCCAGCAGCGCGGGGGGGGGCTACGAGCAGTACTTC. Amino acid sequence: CASSAGGGYEQYF.